Given below is one T cell receptor beta chain in context. Its specificity is not known. Trimming pared 1 base from V and 6 bases from J, leaving 26 bases between. The CDR3 loop spans 18 amino acids. Germline lookup yields CDR1 GTSNPN and CDR2 SVGIG (reference sequence). These data originate in a study of T-cell reconstitution after alpha-beta-depleted transplantation in children. Unique molecular identifiers were used in preparing the TCRbeta library. TCRdb used MiXCR to reprocess the PCR reads, holding one entry per CDR3 protein. The sample contains about 340,000 distinct CDR3 sequences, 15% to 20% of which appear only once. Study-wide points: Several hundred rapidly expanded clones from non-depleted graft cells reportedly supplied alpha-beta T cells about two months post-transplant. T cells produced anew were the main source of T-cell counts and diversity one year after transplant.

The chain carries TRBV30 and TRBJ2-3; D not resolved. This sequence was found in a male patient between 2 and 10 years old who had a stem cell transplant for acute lymphoblastic leukemia, so the T cells may come from the graft donor. Here the sequenced sample was PBMCs, mostly from graft donor cells, taken 360 days after TCRalphabeta/CD19-depleted stem cell transplant. The CDR3 here is CAWSDSTARYTRADTQYF. The CDR3 bases are TGTGCCTGGAGTGATTCAACCGCAAGATACACCCGGGCGGATACGCAGTATTTT.